This section outlines one TCR beta chain sequence together with its context. There is no known antigen for this receptor. No much larger clone is present one base from it, and per-base qualities are unavailable. This entry comes from a study of shared clonotypes between healthy human individuals (dated by TCRdb to 2018 to 2020). General notes on the study: The cohort included a few men and a couple of women between 18 and 49 years of age. Libraries were prepared and TCR repertoires were sequenced by different laboratories using diverse techniques, in order to increase sequencing depth and limit assay-specific biases. For each donor, CD4 naive and CD4 memory were each run on three plates, CD8 naive on two plates, and CD8 memory on one plate. To estimate repertoire size and how much clonotype sharing occurs between individuals, the study deeply sequenced the blood TCR repertoires of several healthy adults. Leukapheresis yielded between about 0.9 and 10 billion PBMCs per donor. Study-wide findings and limitations: Pairwise subsampling led to the expectation that sequencing depth would affect the degree of clonotype sharing among donors. Larger estimated clonotype richness was generally found for naive subsets than for memory subsets. Clonotypes shared by all four sorted-subset donors showed higher generation probabilities than non-shared clonotypes. About 5% of naive CD4, 3.5% of naive CD8, 2.3% of memory CD4, and more than 0.35% of memory CD8 clonotypes were shared across a few donors. Sampling was limited to blood, and TCR repertoires in tissue likely differ from TCR repertoires in blood. Even with the large sequencing depth, rarefaction of the sorted-subset datasets indicated that sequencing was incomplete. Because the study included a small number of donors, the genetic and exposure-history diversity represented was limited.

Donors were healthy HIV-negative adults with no recently reported acute infections or vaccinations. Every donor was a Caucasian adult residing in Nashville, Tennessee, USA. CD4+ T cells were enriched by magnetic negative selection; naive cells were then positively selected on CD45RA, and the negative fraction formed the memory subset. Blood was collected by leukapheresis, and PBMCs were isolated by Ficoll-Histopaque density gradient centrifugation and then cryopreserved in liquid nitrogen vapor phase. Analytical flow cytometry was used to check the purity and quantity of each magnetically sorted T cell population. Genomic DNA was isolated from every sorted fraction and measured by UV absorbance on a Nanodrop 2000c. Using the deep immunoSEQ assay, multiplex PCR amplified TCR CDR3 regions from genomic DNA. For each cell subset, the extracted genomic DNA was distributed evenly across all wells of several immunoSEQ 96-well plates, and each plate served as one replicate. For sorted subsets, approximately 200 ng of genomic DNA, equivalent to roughly 30,000 T cell genomes, went into each replicate PCR. Purified libraries were measured with a Qubit 3.0 fluorometer, size-checked on a Bioanalyzer 2100, and measured again with the KAPA Library Quantification kit. A separate single-read 150-cycle Illumina NextSeq 550 flow cell was used to sequence each immunoSEQ 96-well plate. On the authors' methods: Because the immunoSEQ output held only junctional sequences and lacked quality scores, the filtering could not match the filtering applied to full-length reads. To assign V/J genes and CDR3, sequences were annotated using PyIR, a Python wrapper for IgBLAST v1.9, with IMGT germline references. Any read was removed if the V/J assignment was weak (E-value above 1e-6), the CDR3 was missing, or the read contained stop codons, out-of-frame junctions, or ambiguous translated residues. V3J clonotypes were defined as sequences sharing an identical inferred V gene, J gene, and CDR3 amino acid sequence. Percentage overlap between repertoires was computed as shared unique clonotypes divided by the size of the smaller repertoire. Three approaches were used to assess repertoire richness: RTK rarefaction, the Chao1 estimator, and Recon v2.1 estimates of unobserved clonotypes. Generation probabilities for all TCRbeta clonotypes obtained by the gDNA method from four donors were computed using OLGA. In TCRdb, the immuneACCESS table is reduced to in-frame sequences with V and J assigned. These tables do not hold every clone; where another copy was compared, an unresolved V gene accounts for under half, and the others remain unexplained. V and J calls and clone size are copied from that table; D and trimming were computed from the DNA. Present in this sample are over a million clones, 75% to 85% of which were seen just once. Of the sample, 0.6% to 0.7% is held by the ten largest clones.

The TCR comes from a man aged 18 to 29 in good health. Some clones in this sample may be carry-over from other donors' samples. The sample taken for sequencing was memory CD4+ T cells from PBMCs. In the paper's terms, the cell subset or site label means: CD45RA-negative fraction.

This receptor has the CDR3 CASSVDSADTSYEQYF. The nucleotide sequence reads as follows: TGTGCCAGCAGCGTAGACTCCGCGGACACCTCCTACGAGCAGTACTTC. The rearranged segments are TRBV9 and TRBJ2-7; the D segment could be TRBD1, given 5 matching bases. Trimming removed 0 bases from V and 0 bases from J, leaving 13 bases between the germline ends. The germline V gene supplies CDR1 SGDLS and CDR2 YYNGEE. The CDR3 starts with the cysteine, ends with the phenylalanine, and has 16 residues. The entry retains the CDR3 DNA only, 48 bases that are in frame from base 1.